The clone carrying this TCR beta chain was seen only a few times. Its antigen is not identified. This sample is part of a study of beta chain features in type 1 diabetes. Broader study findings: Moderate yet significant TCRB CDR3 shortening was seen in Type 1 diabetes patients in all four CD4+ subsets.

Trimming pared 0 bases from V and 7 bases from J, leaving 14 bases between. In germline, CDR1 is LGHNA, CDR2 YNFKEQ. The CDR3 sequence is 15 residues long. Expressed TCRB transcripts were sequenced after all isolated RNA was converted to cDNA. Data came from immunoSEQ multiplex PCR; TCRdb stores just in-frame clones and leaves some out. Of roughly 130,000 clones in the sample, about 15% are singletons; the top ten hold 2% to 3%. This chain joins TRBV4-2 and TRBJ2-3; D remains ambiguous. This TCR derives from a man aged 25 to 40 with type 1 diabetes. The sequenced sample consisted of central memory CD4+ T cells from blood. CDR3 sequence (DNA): TGTGCCAGCAGCCAAGATCATTTAAAAGGGAATACGCAGTATTTT. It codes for CASSQDHLKGNTQYF.